This T cell receptor beta chain was profiled in a study of blood T cell repertoires in COVID-19. This CDR3 has 15 residues. Trimming removed 5 bases at V and 4 bases at J, with 15 bases between. Germline V gene data show CDR1 as SGHTA and CDR2 as FQGNSA. Some clones are missing from TCRdb's copy, which holds only in-frame ones; the method was immunoSEQ multiplex PCR. The sample consists of over 200,000 clones, approximately 81% of them appearing once. The source is a woman in her 50s with acute COVID-19. The specimen sequenced was PBMCs or T cells enriched from blood (not recorded which). V and J are TRBV7-2 and TRBJ2-1, with D tentatively TRBD1 (6 bases). Written as DNA, the CDR3 is TGTGCCAGCAGCACCCGGGACACTCGATACAATGAGCAGTTCTTC. This sequence encodes CASSTRDTRYNEQFF.